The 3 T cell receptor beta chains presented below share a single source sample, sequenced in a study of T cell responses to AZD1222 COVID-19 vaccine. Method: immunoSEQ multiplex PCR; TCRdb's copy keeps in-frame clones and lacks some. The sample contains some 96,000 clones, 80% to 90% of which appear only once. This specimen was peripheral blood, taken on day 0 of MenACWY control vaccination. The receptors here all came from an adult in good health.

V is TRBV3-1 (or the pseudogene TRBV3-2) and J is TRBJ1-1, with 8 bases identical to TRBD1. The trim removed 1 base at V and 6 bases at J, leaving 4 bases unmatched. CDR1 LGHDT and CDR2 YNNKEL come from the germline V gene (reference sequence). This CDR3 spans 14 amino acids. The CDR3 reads CASSQVSGQAEAFF. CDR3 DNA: TGTGCCAGCAGCCAAGTTTCGGGACAGGCTGAAGCTTTCTTT.

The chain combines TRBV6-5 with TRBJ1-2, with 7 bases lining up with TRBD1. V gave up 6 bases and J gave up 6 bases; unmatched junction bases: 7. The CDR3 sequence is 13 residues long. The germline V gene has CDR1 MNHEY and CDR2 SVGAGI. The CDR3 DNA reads TGTGCCAGCAGGGAGCAGGGGGGGAATGGCTACACCTTC. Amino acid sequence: CASREQGGNGYTF.

CDR3 coding DNA: TGTGCCAGCAGCTTGGATCAGGGAGGCAATTCACCCCTCCACTTT. It is translated as CASSLDQGGNSPLHF. The V gene is TRBV5-4, the J gene TRBJ1-6; D might be TRBD1 (5 bases). V lost 0 bases to trimming and J lost 7 bases, with 11 bases between them. CDR1 and CDR2 (germline): SGHNT, YYREEE (reference sequence). This CDR3 region has 15 residues. The full variable domain, its missing parts supplied by reference TRBV5-4 and TRBJ1-6, is ETGVTQSPTHLIKTRGQQVTLRCSSQSGHNTVSWYQQALGQGPQFIFQYYREEENGRGNFPPRFSGLQFPNYSSELNVNALELDDSALYLCASSLDQGGNSPLHFGNGTRLTVT.